This T cell receptor (beta chain) emerged from a study of T cells in Graves' hyperthyroidism and ophthalmopathy. Study-level findings and limits: Most clonotypes expanded in thyroid above 0.001 were likewise present in blood.

At least ten counts were recorded for this clonotype. The antigen is undetermined. The V end lost 0 bases, the J end lost 0 bases, and 9 bases lay between the germline ends. CDR3 size: 17 residues. Germline-derived CDR1 and CDR2 are MDHEN and SYDVKM. Amplification of TCR beta CDR3 regions used RNA as the template. A first-round RT-PCR of the TCR CDR3 used the HTBI primer set. TCRdb independently ran MiXCR on the multiplex PCR reads; one entry per CDR3 protein. The sample holds about 410,000 distinct CDR3 sequences, about 14% seen once. Disease lasting under 3 months, a NOSPECS grade of at least 4, and a Clinical Activity Score of at least 3 were features of the ophthalmopathy patients. The authors obtained PBMCs from roughly 9.7 ml of fresh peripheral blood.

This clonotype was obtained from a woman aged 25 to 39 with Graves' ophthalmopathy. The source material was blood. This chain uses TRBV28 with TRBJ1-6; D not resolved. CDR3 in amino acids: CASSLWVASSYNSPLHF. CDR3 DNA sequence: TGTGCCAGCAGTTTATGGGTGGCGAGCTCCTATAATTCACCCCTCCACTTT.